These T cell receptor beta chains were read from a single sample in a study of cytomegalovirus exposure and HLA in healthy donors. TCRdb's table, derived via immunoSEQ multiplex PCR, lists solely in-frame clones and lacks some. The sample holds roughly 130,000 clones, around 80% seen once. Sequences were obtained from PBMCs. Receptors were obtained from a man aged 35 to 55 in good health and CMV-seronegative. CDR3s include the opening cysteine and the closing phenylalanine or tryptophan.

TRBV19 CASSPGSLAGGGNEQFF
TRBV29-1 CSAGQGGDQPQHF
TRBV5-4 CASSLDSYFEQFF
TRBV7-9 CASSLIPGRDYEQYF
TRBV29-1 CSPTGTGGSTGELFF
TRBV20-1 CSARRETQYF
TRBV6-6 CASRGAGGSYEQYF
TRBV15 CATSRASGGGFNTGELFF
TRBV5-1 CASSWRTGGTGELFF
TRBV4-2 CASRPDGDEAIF
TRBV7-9 CSSSIRDTSYNEQFF
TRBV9 CASSLTASNQPQHF
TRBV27 CASSLLAADLAGYNEQFF
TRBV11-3 CASSFGGYEQYF
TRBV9 CASSTVTSTDTQYF
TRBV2 CASSGDRSSGNTIYF
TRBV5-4 CASSLSASGAYEQYF
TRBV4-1 CASSHGLSSSYNEQFF
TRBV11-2 CASSRRYTDTQYF
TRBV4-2 CASSQEVAGGGNEQFF
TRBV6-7 CASPGQANNEQFF
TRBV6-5 CASTRDRDNSPLHF
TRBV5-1 CASSWQGIEQYF
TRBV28 CASSLGQGKRANTEAFF
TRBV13 CASSFGGSPYEQYF
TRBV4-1 CASSPWTEKNSPLHF
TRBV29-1 CSVEEAYGQEAFF
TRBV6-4 CASSYSPGGTDTQYF
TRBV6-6 CASSADSLRGYEQYF
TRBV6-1 CASSEAGPGYEQYF
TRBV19 CASSISAGGIFYEQFF
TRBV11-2 CASSRTGREQYF
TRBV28 CASRTSGDSYEQYF
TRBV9 CASSVELLADEQFF
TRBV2 CASKYRPGANVLTF
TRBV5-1 CASSLRTGRLAGGINEQFF
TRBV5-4 CASSQDRPGASGVYEQYF
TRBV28 CASRTPGETEAFF